This entry features one T cell receptor beta chain sequence. This entry comes from a study of OX40 agonist ivuxolimab in advanced cancers. Overall study context: Patients received ivuxolimab, an agonistic anti-OX40 (CD134) antibody. Partial responses were achieved by three patients, one with hepatocellular carcinoma and two with cutaneous melanoma.

Sequencing was performed with immunoSEQ multiplex PCR; in TCRdb, only in-frame clones are kept and a portion is missing. The sample comprises around 29,000 clones, around 87% of which are singletons, and around 18% rests with the top ten. The CDR3 runs 15 residues. Germline CDR1 is MGHRA and CDR2 is YSYEKL. V was cut by 0 bases and J by 8 bases, with 14 bases left in between. Cycle 7 day 1, cycle 4 day 1, and baseline were the timepoints at which blood was sampled. The chain is built from TRBV4-1 and TRBJ1-5; a possible D gene is TRBD1 (5 bases). The receptor was derived from an adult with an advanced solid tumor such as melanoma, head and neck, liver or kidney cancer. Sequencing used CD4+ or CD8+ T cells sorted from blood, obtained in a trial of the OX40 agonist ivuxolimab. This CDR3 is CASSQDLRGAKPQHF. CDR3 in DNA: TGCGCCAGCAGCCAAGATCTTCGGGGCGCTAAGCCCCAGCATTTT.